This TCR beta chain was profiled in a study of blood T cell repertoires in COVID-19. Turning to the study itself: Spain, Italy and the United States supplied samples that represented acute and convalescent COVID-19. Nucleic acid was either cDNA or gDNA, and it came from T cells, B-cell-depleted T cells, or PBMCs.

Per the germline V gene, CDR1 is SGHRS and CDR2 is YFSETQ. Losses at the gene ends were 3 bases for V and 9 bases for J; bases not matched to a gene: 9. The CDR3 extends over 14 amino acids. The authors' processing: Estimation of nucleated cell counts was performed using reference gene primer amplification. The table came from immunoSEQ multiplex PCR; TCRdb's copy has only in-frame clones and leaves some out. Clonal size and the V and J genes are those of that table, whereas D and trimming came from the DNA. The table records a few hundred thousand clones, 85% of them present only once. This chain uses TRBV5-1 with TRBJ2-4; 7 nucleotides line up with TRBD1. The sequencing input was peripheral blood. This receptor was obtained from a woman between 18 and 29 years old with acute or convalescent COVID-19. As DNA, the CDR3 is TGCGCCAGCAGCTCAGGGGACAGCGGAGGCATTCAGTACTTC. Its protein product is CASSSGDSGGIQYF.